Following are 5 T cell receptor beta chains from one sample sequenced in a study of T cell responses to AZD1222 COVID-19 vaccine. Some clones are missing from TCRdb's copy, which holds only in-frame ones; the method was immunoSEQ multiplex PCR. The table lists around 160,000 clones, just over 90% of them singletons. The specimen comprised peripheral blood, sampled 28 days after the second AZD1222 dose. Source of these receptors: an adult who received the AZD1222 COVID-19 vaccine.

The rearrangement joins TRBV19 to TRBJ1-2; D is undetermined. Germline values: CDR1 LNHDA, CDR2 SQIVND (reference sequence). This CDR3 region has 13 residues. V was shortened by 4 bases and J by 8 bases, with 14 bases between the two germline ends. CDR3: CASSTGGLRGYTF. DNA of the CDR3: TGTGCCAGTAGTACCGGAGGCTTGAGGGGCTACACCTTC.

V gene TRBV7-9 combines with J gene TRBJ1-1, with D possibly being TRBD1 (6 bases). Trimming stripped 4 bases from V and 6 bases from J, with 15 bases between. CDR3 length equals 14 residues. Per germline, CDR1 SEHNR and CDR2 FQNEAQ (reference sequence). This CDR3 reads CASSSYRTAAEAFF. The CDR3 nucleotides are TGTGCCAGCAGCTCGTACCGGACAGCCGCTGAAGCTTTCTTT. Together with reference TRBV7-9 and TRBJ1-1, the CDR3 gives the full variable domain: DTGVSQNPRHKITKRGQNVTFRCDPISEHNRLYWYRQTLGQGPEFLTYFQNEAQLEKSRLLSDRFSAERPKGSFSTLEIQRTEQGDSAMYLCASSSYRTAAEAFFGQGTRLTVV.

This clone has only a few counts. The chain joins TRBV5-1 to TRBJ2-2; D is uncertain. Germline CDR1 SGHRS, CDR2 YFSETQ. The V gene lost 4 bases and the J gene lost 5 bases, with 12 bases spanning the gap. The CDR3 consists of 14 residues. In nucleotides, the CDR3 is TGCGCCAGCAGCATGTACACGGAGACCGGGGAGCTGTTTTTT. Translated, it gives CASSMYTETGELFF.

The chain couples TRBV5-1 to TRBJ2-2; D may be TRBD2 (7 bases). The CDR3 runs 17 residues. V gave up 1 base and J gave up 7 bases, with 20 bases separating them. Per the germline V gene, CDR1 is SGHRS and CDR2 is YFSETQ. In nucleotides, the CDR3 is TGCGCCAGCAGCTTGACCGTCCTAGGGGGGGCCGGCGGGGAGCTGTTTTTT. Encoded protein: CASSLTVLGGAGGELFF.

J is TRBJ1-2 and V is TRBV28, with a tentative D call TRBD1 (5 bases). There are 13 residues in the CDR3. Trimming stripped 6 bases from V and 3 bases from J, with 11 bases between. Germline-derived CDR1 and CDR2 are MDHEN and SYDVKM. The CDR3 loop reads CASRYGGDYGYTF. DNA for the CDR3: TGTGCCAGCAGATACGGGGGAGACTATGGCTACACCTTC.